This T cell receptor (beta chain) was sequenced in a study of preoperative IRX-2 immunotherapy in early breast cancer. Between the trimmed V and J ends, which lost 5 bases and 3 bases, there was a span of 9 bases. Germline assignment: CDR1 SGDLS and CDR2 YYNGEE. There are 13 residues in the CDR3. The table came from immunoSEQ multiplex PCR; TCRdb's copy has only in-frame clones and leaves some out. The data show roughly 25,000 clones, with roughly nine tenths seen just once and roughly 9% held by the top ten. The treatment here: preoperative locoregional IRX-2 cytokine immunotherapy. Samples came from a phase Ib trial of preoperative locoregional IRX-2 cytokine immunotherapy.

The V gene is TRBV9, the J gene TRBJ2-1, with D maybe TRBD1 (5 bases). The sequence was obtained from a human donor with breast cancer. Source: tumor tissue, taken after IRX-2 immunotherapy. CDR3 nucleotides: TGTGCCAGCAGTTCTCAGGGCTACAATGAGCAGTTCTTC. The encoded protein is CASSSQGYNEQFF.